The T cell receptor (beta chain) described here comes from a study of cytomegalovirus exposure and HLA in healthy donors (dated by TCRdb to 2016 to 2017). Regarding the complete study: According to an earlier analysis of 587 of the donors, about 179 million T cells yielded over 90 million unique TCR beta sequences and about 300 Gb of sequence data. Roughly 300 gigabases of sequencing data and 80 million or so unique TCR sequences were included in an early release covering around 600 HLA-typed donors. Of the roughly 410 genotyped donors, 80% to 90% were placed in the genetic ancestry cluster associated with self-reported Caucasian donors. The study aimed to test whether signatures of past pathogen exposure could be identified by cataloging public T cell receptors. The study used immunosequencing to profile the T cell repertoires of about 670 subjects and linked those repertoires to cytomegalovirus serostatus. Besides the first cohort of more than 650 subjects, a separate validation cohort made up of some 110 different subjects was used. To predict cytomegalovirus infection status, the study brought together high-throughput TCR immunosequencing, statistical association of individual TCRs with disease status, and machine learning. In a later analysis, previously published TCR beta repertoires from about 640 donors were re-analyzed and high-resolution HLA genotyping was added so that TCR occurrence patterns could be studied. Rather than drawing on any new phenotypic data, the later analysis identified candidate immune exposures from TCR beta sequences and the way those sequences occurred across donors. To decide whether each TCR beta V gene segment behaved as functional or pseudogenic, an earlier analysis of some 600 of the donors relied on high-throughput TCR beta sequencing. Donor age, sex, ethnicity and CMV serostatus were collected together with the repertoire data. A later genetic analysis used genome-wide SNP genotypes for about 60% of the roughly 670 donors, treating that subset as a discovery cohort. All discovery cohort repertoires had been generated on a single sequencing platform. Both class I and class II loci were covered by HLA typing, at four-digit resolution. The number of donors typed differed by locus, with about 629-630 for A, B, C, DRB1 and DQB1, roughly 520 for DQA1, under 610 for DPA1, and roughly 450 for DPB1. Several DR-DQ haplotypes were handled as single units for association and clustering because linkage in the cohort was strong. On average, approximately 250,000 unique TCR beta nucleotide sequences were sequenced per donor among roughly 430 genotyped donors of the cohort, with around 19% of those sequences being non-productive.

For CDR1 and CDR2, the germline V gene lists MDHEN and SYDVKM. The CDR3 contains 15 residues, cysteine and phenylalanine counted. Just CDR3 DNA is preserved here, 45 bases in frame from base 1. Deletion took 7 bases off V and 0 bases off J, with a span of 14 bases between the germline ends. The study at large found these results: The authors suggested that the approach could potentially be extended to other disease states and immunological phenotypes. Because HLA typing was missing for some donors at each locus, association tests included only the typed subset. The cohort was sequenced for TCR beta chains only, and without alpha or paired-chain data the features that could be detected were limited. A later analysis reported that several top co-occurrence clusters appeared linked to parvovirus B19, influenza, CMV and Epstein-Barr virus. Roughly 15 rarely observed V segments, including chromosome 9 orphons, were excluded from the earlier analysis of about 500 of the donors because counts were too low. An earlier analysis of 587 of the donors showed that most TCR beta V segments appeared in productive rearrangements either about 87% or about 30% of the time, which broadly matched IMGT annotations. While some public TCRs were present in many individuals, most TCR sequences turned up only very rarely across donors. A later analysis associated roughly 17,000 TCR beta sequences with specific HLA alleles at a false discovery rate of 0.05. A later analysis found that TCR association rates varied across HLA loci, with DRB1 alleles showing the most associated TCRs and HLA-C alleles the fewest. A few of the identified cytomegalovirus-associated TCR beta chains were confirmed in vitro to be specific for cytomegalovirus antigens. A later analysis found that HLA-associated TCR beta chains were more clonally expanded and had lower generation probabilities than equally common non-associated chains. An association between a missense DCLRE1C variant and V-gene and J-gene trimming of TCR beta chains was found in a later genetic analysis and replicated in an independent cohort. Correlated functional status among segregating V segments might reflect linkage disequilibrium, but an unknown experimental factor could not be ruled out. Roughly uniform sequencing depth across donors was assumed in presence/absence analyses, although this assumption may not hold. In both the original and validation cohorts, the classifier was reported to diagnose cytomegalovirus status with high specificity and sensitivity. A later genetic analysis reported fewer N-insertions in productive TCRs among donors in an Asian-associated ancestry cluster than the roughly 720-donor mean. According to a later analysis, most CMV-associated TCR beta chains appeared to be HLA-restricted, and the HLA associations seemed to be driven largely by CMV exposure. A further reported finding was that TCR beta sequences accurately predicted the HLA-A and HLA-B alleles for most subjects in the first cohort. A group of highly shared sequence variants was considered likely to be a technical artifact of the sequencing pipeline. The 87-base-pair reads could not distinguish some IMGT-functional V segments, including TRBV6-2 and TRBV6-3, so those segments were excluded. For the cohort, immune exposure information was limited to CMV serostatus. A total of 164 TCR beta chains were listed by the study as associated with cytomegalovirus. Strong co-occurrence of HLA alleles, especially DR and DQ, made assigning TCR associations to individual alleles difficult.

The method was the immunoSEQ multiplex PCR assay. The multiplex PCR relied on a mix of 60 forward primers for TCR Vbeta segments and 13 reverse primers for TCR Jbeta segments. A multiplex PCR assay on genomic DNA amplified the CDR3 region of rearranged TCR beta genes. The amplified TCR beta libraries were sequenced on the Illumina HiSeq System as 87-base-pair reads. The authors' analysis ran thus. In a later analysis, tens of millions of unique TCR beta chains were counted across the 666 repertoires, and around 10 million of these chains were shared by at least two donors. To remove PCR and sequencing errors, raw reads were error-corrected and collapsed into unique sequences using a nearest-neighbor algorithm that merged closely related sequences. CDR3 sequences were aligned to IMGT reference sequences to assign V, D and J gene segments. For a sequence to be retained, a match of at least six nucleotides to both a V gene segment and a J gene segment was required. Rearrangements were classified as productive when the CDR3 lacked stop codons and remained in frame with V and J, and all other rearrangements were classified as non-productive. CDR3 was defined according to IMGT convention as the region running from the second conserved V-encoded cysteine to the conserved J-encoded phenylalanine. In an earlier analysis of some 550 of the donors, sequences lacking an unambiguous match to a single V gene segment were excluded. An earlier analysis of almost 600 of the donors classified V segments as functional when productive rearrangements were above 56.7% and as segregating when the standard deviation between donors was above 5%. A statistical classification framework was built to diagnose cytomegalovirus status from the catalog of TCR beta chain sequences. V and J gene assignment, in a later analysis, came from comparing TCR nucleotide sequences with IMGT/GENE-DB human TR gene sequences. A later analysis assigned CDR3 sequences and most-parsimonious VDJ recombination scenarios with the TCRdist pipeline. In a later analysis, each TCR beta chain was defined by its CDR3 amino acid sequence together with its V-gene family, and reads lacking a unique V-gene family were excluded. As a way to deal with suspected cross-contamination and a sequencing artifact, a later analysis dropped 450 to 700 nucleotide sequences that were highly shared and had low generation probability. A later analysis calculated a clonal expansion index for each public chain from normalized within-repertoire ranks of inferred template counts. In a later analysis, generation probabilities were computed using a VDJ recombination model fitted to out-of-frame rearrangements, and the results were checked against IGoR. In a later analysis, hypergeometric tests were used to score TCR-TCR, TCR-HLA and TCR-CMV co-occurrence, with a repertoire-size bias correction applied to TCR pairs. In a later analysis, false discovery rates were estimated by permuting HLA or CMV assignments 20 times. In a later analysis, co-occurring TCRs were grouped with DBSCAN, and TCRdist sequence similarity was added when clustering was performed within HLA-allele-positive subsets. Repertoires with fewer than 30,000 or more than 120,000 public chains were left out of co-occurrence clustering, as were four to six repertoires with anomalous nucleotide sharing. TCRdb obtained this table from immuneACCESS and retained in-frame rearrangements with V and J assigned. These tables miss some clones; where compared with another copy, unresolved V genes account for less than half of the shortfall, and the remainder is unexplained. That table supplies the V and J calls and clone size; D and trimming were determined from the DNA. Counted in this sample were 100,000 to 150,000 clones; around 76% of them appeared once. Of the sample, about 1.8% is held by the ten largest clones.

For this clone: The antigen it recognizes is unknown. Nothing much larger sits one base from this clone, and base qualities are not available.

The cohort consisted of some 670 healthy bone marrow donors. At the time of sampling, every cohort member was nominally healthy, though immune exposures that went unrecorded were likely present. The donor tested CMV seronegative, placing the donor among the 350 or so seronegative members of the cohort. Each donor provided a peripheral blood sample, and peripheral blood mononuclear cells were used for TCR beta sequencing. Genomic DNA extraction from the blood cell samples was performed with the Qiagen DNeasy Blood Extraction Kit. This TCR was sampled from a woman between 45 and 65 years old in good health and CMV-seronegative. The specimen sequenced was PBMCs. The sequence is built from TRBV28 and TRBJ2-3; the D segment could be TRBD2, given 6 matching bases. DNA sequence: TGTGCCAGCACCCCTTGGGAGGACAGCACAGATACGCAGTATTTT. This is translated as CASTPWEDSTDTQYF.